Listed here is a single T cell receptor beta chain. These data come from a study of blood T cell repertoires in COVID-19. After removal of 5 bases from V and 4 bases from J, the junction contained 0 bases not matched to a gene. CDR1 is MDHEN, CDR2 SYDVKM, per germline. This CDR3 region has 12 residues. Original processing notes: Estimates of nucleated cell counts were drawn from the amplification of reference gene primers. The repertoire was sequenced with immunoSEQ multiplex PCR; TCRdb's copy has only in-frame clones and lacks some. The V and J calls and clone size come from that table; D and trimming were worked out from the DNA. This table has 25,000 to 30,000 clones, more than 75% appearing once.

The chain recombines TRBV28 with TRBJ1-2; 8 bases map to TRBD1. The sequencing sample was made of peripheral blood. This clonotype was sampled from a human donor in a cohort sampled during active COVID-19. The donor label of this sample is uncertain. CDR3 DNA: TGTGCCAGCAGTGGACAGGGCTATGGCTACACCTTC. Translated, it gives CASSGQGYGYTF.